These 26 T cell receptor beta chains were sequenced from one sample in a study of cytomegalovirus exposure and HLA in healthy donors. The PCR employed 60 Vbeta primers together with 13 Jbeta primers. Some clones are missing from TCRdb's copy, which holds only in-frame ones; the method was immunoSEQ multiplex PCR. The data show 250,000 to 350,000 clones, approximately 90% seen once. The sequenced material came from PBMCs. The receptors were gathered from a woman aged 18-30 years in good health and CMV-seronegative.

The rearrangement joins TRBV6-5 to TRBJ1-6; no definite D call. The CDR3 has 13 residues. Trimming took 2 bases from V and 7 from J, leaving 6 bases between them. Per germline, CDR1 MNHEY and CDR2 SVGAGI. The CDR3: CASSYTANSPLHF. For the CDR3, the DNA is TGTGCCAGCAGTTACACTGCGAATTCACCCCTCCACTTT.

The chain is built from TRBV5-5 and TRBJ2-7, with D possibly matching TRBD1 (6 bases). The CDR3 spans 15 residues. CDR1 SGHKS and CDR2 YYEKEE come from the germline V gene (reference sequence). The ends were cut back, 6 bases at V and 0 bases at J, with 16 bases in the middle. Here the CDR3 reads CASKQGPQTSYEQYF. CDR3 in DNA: TGTGCCAGCAAACAGGGCCCCCAAACCTCCTACGAGCAGTACTTC.

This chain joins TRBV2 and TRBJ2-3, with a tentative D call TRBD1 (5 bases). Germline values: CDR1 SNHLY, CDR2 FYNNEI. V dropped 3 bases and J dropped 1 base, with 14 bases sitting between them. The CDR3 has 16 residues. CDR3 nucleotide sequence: TGTGCCAGCAGTGAGCACCCGGACATACGCACAGATACGCAGTATTTT. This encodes CASSEHPDIRTDTQYF.

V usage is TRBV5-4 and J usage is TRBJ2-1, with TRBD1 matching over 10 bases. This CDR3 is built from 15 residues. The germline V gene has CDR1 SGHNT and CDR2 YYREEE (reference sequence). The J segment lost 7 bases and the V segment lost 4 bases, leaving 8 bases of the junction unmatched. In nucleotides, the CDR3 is TGTGCCAGCAGCACAGGACAGGGGGGTTTTAATGAGCAGTTCTTC. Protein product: CASSTGQGGFNEQFF.

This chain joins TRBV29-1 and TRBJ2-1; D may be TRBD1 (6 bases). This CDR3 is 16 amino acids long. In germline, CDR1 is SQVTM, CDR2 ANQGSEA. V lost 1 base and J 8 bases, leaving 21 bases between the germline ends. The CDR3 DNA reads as TGCAGCGTTGAAGGACCAAGAGGGGGAAGGTTAGATGAGCAGTTCTTC. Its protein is CSVEGPRGGRLDEQFF.

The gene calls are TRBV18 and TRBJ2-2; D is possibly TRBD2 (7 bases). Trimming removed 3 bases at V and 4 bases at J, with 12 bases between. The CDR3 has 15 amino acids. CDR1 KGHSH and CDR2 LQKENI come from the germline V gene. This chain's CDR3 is CASSPGGPSTGELFF. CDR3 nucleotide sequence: TGTGCCAGCTCACCCGGGGGGCCGAGCACCGGGGAGCTGTTTTTT.

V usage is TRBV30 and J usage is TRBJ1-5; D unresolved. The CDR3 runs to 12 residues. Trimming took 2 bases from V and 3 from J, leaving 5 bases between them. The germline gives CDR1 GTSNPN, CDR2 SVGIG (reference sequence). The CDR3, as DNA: TGTGCCTGGAGTCCAGACAATCAGCCCCAGCATTTT. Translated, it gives CAWSPDNQPQHF.

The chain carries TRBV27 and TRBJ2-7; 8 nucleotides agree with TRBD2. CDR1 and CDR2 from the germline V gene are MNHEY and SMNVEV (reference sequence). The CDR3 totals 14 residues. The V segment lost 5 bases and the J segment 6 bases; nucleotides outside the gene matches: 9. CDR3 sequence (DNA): TGTGCCAGCAGTGTCGGGCCGGGGGGGGGCGAGCAGTACTTC. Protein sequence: CASSVGPGGGEQYF.

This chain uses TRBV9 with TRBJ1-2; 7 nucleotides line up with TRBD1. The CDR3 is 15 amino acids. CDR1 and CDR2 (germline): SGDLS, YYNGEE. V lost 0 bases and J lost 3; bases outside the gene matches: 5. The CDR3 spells CASSVGQGRDYGYTF. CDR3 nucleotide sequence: TGTGCCAGCAGCGTAGGACAGGGTAGGGACTATGGCTACACCTTC.

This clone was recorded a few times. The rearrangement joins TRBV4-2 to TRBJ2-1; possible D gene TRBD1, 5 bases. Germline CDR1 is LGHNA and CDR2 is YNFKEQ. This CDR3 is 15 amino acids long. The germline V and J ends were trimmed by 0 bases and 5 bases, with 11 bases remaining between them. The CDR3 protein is CASSQEGAENNEQFF. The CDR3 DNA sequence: TGTGCCAGCAGCCAAGAAGGGGCGGAGAACAATGAGCAGTTCTTC.

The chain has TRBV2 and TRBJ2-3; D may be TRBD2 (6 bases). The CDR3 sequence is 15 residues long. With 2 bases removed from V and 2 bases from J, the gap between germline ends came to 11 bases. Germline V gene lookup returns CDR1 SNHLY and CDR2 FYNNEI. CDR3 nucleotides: TGTGCCAGCAGTGAAAGGGGAGGTTACACAGATACGCAGTATTTT. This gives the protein CASSERGGYTDTQYF.

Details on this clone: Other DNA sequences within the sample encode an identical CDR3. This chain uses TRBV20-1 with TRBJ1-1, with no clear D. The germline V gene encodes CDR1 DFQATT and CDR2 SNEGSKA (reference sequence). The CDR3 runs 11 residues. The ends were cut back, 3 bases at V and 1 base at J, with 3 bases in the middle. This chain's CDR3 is CSARRNTEAFF. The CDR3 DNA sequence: TGCAGTGCTAGGAGGAACACTGAAGCTTTCTTT.

CDR3 sequence: CAWREPGLGAYEQYF. CDR3 bases: TGTGCCTGGAGGGAACCGGGACTAGGCGCCTACGAGCAGTACTTC. The V gene is TRBV30, the J gene TRBJ2-7; 8 bases match TRBD2. CDR1 and CDR2 from the germline V gene are GTSNPN and SVGIG (reference sequence). The CDR3 spans 15 residues. V shed 3 bases and J 2 bases; nucleotides not matched to a gene: 9. Full variable domain (missing parts from reference TRBV30 and TRBJ2-7): SQTIHQWPATLVQPVGSPLSLECTVEGTSNPNLYWYRQAAGRGLQLLFYSVGIGQISSEVPQNLSASRPQDRQFILSSKKLLLSDSGFYLCAWREPGLGAYEQYFGPGTRLTVT.

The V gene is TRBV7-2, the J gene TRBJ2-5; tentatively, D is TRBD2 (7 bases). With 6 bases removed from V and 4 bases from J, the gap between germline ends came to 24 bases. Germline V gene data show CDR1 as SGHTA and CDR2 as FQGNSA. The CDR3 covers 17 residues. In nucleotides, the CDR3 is TGTGCCAGCAGTCGGGGGAGGGGGACACTCATATCAGAGACCCAGTACTTC. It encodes CASSRGRGTLISETQYF.

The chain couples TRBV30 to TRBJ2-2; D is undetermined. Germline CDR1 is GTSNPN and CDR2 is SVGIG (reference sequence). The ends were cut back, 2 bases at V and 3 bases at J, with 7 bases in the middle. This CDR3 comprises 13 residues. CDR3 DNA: TGTGCCTGGAGTTTGGGCTACACCGGGGAGCTGTTTTTT. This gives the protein CAWSLGYTGELFF.

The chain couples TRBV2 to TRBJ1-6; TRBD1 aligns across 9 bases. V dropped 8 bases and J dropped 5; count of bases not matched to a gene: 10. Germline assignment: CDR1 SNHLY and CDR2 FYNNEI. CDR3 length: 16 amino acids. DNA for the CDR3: TGTGCCAGCGGCTTACAGGGGGCGAATAATAATTCACCCCTCCACTTT. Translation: CASGLQGANNNSPLHF.

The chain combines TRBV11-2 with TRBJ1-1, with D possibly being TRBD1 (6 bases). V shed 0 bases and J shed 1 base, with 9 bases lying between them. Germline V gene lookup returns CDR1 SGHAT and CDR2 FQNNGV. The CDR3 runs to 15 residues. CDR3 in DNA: TGTGCCAGCAGCTTAGATGGGGGCGCGAACACTGAAGCTTTCTTT. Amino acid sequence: CASSLDGGANTEAFF.

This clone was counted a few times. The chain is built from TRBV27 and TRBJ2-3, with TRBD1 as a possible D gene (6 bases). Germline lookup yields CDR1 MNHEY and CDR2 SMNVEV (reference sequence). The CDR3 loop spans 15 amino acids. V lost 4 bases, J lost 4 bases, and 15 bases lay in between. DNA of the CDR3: TGTGCCAGCAGTTGGGGGCCCCGTGGGGCAGATACGCAGTATTTT. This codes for CASSWGPRGADTQYF.

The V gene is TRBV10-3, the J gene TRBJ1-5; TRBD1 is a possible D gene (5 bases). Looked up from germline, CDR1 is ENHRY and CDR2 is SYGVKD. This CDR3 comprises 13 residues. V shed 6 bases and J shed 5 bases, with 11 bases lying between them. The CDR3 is CAISPTEDQPQHF. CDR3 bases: TGTGCCATCAGCCCGACAGAGGATCAGCCCCAGCATTTT.

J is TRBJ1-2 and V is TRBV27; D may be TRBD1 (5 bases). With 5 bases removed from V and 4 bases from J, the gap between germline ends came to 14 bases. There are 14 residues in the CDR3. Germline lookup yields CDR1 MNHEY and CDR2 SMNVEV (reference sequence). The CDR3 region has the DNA TGTGCCAGCAGTCCCCGGGGAGGGGCCTATGGCTACACCTTC. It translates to CASSPRGGAYGYTF.

The DNA of the CDR3 is TGCGCCAGCAGCCAAGTGCGAGCAGGCCTACTGTCGACTGAAGCTTTCTTT. Amino acid sequence: CASSQVRAGLLSTEAFF. The chain has TRBV4-1 and TRBJ1-1; no clear D. This CDR3 spans 17 amino acids. V was cut by 1 base and J by 5 bases, with 20 bases left in between. The germline V gene encodes CDR1 MGHRA and CDR2 YSYEKL.

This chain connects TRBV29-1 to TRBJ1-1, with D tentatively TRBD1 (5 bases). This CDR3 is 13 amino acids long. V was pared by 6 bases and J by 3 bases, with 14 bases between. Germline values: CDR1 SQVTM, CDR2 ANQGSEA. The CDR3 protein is CSVTGKGYTEAFF. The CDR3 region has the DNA TGCAGCGTCACCGGTAAGGGGTACACTGAAGCTTTCTTT.

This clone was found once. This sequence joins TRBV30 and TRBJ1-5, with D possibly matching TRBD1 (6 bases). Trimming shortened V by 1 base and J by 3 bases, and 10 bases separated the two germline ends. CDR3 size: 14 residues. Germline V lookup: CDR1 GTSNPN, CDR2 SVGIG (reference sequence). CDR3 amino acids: CAWSGDRPNQPQHF. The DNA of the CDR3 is TGTGCCTGGAGTGGCGACAGGCCCAATCAGCCCCAGCATTTT.

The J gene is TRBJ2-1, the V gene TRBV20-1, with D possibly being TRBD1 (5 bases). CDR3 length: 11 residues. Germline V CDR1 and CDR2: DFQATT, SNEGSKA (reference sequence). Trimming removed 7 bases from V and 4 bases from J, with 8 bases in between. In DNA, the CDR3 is TGCAGTGGCACAGGTTACAATGAGCAGTTCTTC. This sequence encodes CSGTGYNEQFF.

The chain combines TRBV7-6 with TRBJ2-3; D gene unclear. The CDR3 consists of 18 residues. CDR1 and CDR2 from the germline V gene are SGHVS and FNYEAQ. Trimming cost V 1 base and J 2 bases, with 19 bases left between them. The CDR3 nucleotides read TGTGCCAGCAGCTTAGTAGGTGGAAGTAGCTGGGTCACAGATACGCAGTATTTT. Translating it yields CASSLVGGSSWVTDTQYF. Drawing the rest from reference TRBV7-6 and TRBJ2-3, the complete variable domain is GAGVSQSPRYKVTKRGQDVALRCDPISGHVSLYWYRQALGQGPEFLTYFNYEAQQDKSGLPNDRFSAERPEGSISTLTIQRTEQRDSAMYRCASSLVGGSSWVTDTQYFGPGTRLTVL.

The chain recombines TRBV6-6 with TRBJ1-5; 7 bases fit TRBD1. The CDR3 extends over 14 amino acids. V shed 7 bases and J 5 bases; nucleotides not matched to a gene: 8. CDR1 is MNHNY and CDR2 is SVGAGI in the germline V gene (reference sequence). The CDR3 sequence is CASTLTGADQPQHF. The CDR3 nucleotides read TGTGCCAGCACTCTAACAGGGGCCGATCAGCCCCAGCATTTT.